This T cell receptor beta chain was profiled in a study of graft-versus-host responses after intestinal transplantation. As for the study in general: Isolated intestinal, liver-intestinal, or multivisceral transplants were what recipients had. The study gave all recipients anti-thymocyte globulin induction, then tacrolimus and steroids for about three years. Study results and limitations: GvH clones were found in recipient marrow; some appeared first in ileum or blood. Allograft graft-versus-host to host-versus-graft clonal ratios ran high in patients with graft-donor T cell macrochimerism.

A note on this clone: Its antigen is as yet unknown.

Generated by immunoSEQ multiplex PCR, the TCRdb table keeps only in-frame clones and is missing some. This sample has about 51,000 clones, with 90% to 95% found just once. CDR3 length: 14 amino acids. Germline V gene sequence: CDR1 MDHEN, CDR2 SYDVKM. V lost 3 bases, J lost 6 bases, and 12 bases lay in between. The sequence came from a human donor who was the organ donor for an intestinal transplant. Specimen: unstimulated CD8+ T cells sorted from spleen or lymph node cells, collected before transplant. This chain uses TRBV28 with TRBJ1-5; D is uncertain. The CDR3 DNA follows: TGTGCCAGCAGTTTTGGGGTATCCAGTCAGCCCCAGCATTTT. Protein sequence: CASSFGVSSQPQHF.